A selection of T cell receptor beta chains follows, all from one sample in a study of blood T cell repertoires in COVID-19. The data were produced by immunoSEQ multiplex PCR, yet TCRdb's version contains in-frame clones alone and is incomplete. The sample has tens of thousands of clones; about 90% are singletons. Sequenced: peripheral blood. The receptors were sampled from a man aged 60 to 75 with acute or convalescent COVID-19. CDR3s include the opening cysteine and the closing phenylalanine or tryptophan. Fields, in order: CDR3 DNA, CDR3 protein, D gene, J gene, V gene, clone size. D genes are given only for firm matches. Size tells how often a clone was seen (once, few, many) or the class of an expanded clone, and some rows leave it out.

CDR3 DNA: TGTGCCAGCAGCCAAGAGGGGGGGCAGGCTAGCAATCAGCCCCAGCATTTT; CDR3 protein: CASSQEGGQASNQPQHF; D gene: -; J gene: TRBJ1-5; V gene: TRBV4-2; clone size: -
CDR3 DNA: TGTGCCAGCAGCTTAGTGGGCGGGGCGGGAAGGAGTGAGCAGTTCTTC; CDR3 protein: CASSLVGGAGRSEQFF; D gene: -; J gene: TRBJ2-1; V gene: TRBV7-3; clone size: -
CDR3 DNA: TGCAGCGGGACAGGGGTCTATGGCTACACCTTC; CDR3 protein: CSGTGVYGYTF; D gene: TRBD1; J gene: TRBJ1-2; V gene: TRBV29-1; clone size: -
CDR3 DNA: TGCGCCAGCAGCACAACCCCTAGCGGGACCTCTAGGCATGAGCAGTTCTTC; CDR3 protein: CASSTTPSGTSRHEQFF; D gene: TRBD2; J gene: TRBJ2-1; V gene: TRBV5-1; clone size: once
CDR3 DNA: TGTGCCAGTAGTAAGGGGGTTAGCAATCAGCCCCAGCATTTT; CDR3 protein: CASSKGVSNQPQHF; D gene: -; J gene: TRBJ1-5; V gene: TRBV19; clone size: -
CDR3 DNA: TGTGCCAGCAGTTACTTTTCTGGCCCCAACAGGGCCCAGCATTTT; CDR3 protein: CASSYFSGPNRAQHF; D gene: -; J gene: TRBJ1-5; V gene: TRBV6-5; clone size: -
CDR3 DNA: TGCGCCAGCAGCTCCCTACAGGGGTCGGACACTGAAGCTTTCTTT; CDR3 protein: CASSSLQGSDTEAFF; D gene: TRBD1; J gene: TRBJ1-1; V gene: TRBV5-1; clone size: once
CDR3 DNA: TGTGCCACCGCACCCCAAGGGGCTGGTAGCAATCAGCCCCAGCATTTT; CDR3 protein: CATAPQGAGSNQPQHF; D gene: -; J gene: TRBJ1-5; V gene: TRBV24-1; clone size: -
CDR3 DNA: TGTGCCAGCTCACCACGCAGGGCCGGGGAGCTGTTTTTT; CDR3 protein: CASSPRRAGELFF; D gene: -; J gene: TRBJ2-2; V gene: TRBV18; clone size: -
CDR3 DNA: TGTGCCAGTAGCCCCTCTAATGAGCAGTTCTTC; CDR3 protein: CASSPSNEQFF; D gene: -; J gene: TRBJ2-1; V gene: TRBV19; clone size: -
CDR3 DNA: TGCAGCGCCCAAGTAGCCCAGCATTTT; CDR3 protein: CSAQVAQHF; D gene: -; J gene: TRBJ1-5; V gene: TRBV29-1; clone size: -
CDR3 DNA: TGTGCCAGCGAGAGGACAGCAACTAATGAAAAACTGTTTTTT; CDR3 protein: CASERTATNEKLFF; D gene: -; J gene: TRBJ1-4; V gene: TRBV2; clone size: few
CDR3 DNA: TGTGCCAGCAGTGATAGCGGGAGCCCATCTAATGAGCAGTTCTTC; CDR3 protein: CASSDSGSPSNEQFF; D gene: TRBD2; J gene: TRBJ2-1; V gene: TRBV28; clone size: -
CDR3 DNA: TGTGCCAGCAGTTACTCTTCTTTGGAGGCTGGCTACACCTTC; CDR3 protein: CASSYSSLEAGYTF; D gene: -; J gene: TRBJ1-2; V gene: TRBV6-5; clone size: -
CDR3 DNA: TGCGCCAGCAGCCCCCGACAGGTGGCTCTATTAATGGGTAATTCACCCCTCCACTTT; CDR3 protein: CASSPRQVALLMGNSPLHF; D gene: -; J gene: TRBJ1-6; V gene: TRBV4-1; clone size: -
CDR3 DNA: TGTGCCAGCAGTTTCGGACAGCCCAATCAGCCCCAGCATTTT; CDR3 protein: CASSFGQPNQPQHF; D gene: -; J gene: TRBJ1-5; V gene: TRBV28; clone size: -
CDR3 DNA: TGTGCCAGCAGTTTCTTTGGGGCCAATGAGCAGTTCTTC; CDR3 protein: CASSFFGANEQFF; D gene: -; J gene: TRBJ2-1; V gene: TRBV6-6; clone size: -
CDR3 DNA: TGTGCCAGCAGCTTAGCGGGAGGGAACGAGCAGTACTTC; CDR3 protein: CASSLAGGNEQYF; D gene: TRBD2; J gene: TRBJ2-7; V gene: TRBV7-3; clone size: -
CDR3 DNA: TGCGCCAGCAGCCGCGGACAGGGGGCAACTGGAAACACCATATATTTT; CDR3 protein: CASSRGQGATGNTIYF; D gene: TRBD1; J gene: TRBJ1-3; V gene: TRBV4-1; clone size: -
CDR3 DNA: TGTGCCAGCAGTTTTTCCCTAGGAGATGAAAAACTGTTTTTT; CDR3 protein: CASSFSLGDEKLFF; D gene: -; J gene: TRBJ1-4; V gene: TRBV28; clone size: -
CDR3 DNA: TGTGCCAGCAGCTTGTGGACAACAAATTCACCCCTCCACTTT; CDR3 protein: CASSLWTTNSPLHF; D gene: -; J gene: TRBJ1-6; V gene: TRBV5-5; clone size: -
CDR3 DNA: TGTGCCAGCAGCCTCTTTCCCAGGGGGCGAAACACTGAAGCTTTCTTT; CDR3 protein: CASSLFPRGRNTEAFF; D gene: TRBD1; J gene: TRBJ1-1; V gene: TRBV4-2; clone size: -
CDR3 DNA: TGTGCCAGCAGCGAGCGTGAATACAACCCTCCCATTAATGAGCAGTTCTTC; CDR3 protein: CASSEREYNPPINEQFF; D gene: -; J gene: TRBJ2-1; V gene: TRBV11-2; clone size: -
CDR3 DNA: TGCGCCAGCAGCCAAGGACTGCCCTCTTCGCTAGAAGCTTTCTTT; CDR3 protein: CASSQGLPSSLEAFF; D gene: -; J gene: TRBJ1-1; V gene: TRBV5-1; clone size: once
CDR3 DNA: TGTGCCAGCAGTGAAGCGGGCAGGGGAACGGGTGAGCAGTTCTTC; CDR3 protein: CASSEAGRGTGEQFF; D gene: -; J gene: TRBJ2-1; V gene: TRBV6-1; clone size: -
CDR3 DNA: TGTGCCAGCAGCCCCACCGAGCGGGGGCCCCAGCATTTT; CDR3 protein: CASSPTERGPQHF; D gene: -; J gene: TRBJ1-5; V gene: TRBV9; clone size: -
CDR3 DNA: TGTGCCAGCAGCTCGGGGGGAGGGGAGTTCACCGGGGAGCTGTTTTTT; CDR3 protein: CASSSGGGEFTGELFF; D gene: TRBD2; J gene: TRBJ2-2; V gene: TRBV5-4; clone size: -
CDR3 DNA: TGTGCCAGTAGTATAGCCGGGACAGGGGGCTATGGCTACACCTTC; CDR3 protein: CASSIAGTGGYGYTF; D gene: TRBD1; J gene: TRBJ1-2; V gene: TRBV19; clone size: -
CDR3 DNA: TGTGCCAGCAGGTCTAGCGGAGGAGAGACCCAGTACTTC; CDR3 protein: CASRSSGGETQYF; D gene: TRBD2; J gene: TRBJ2-5; V gene: TRBV6-1; clone size: -
CDR3 DNA: TGTGCCAGTTCGGGACAGGGGTACAATCAGCCCCAGCATTTT; CDR3 protein: CASSGQGYNQPQHF; D gene: TRBD1; J gene: TRBJ1-5; V gene: TRBV6-5; clone size: -
CDR3 DNA: TGTGCCAGCAGTGACACTACAGGGGCAGTGAACACTGAAGCTTTCTTT; CDR3 protein: CASSDTTGAVNTEAFF; D gene: TRBD1; J gene: TRBJ1-1; V gene: TRBV6-4; clone size: -
CDR3 DNA: TGCGCCAGCAGCTTGGAGCAGGGGCTCTATGGCTACACCTTC; CDR3 protein: CASSLEQGLYGYTF; D gene: -; J gene: TRBJ1-2; V gene: TRBV5-1; clone size: -
CDR3 DNA: TGTGCCAGCAGCCAAGATGGACTAGCGGGATTGCCGGAGTCTGGGGCCAACGTCCTGACTTTC; CDR3 protein: CASSQDGLAGLPESGANVLTF; D gene: TRBD2; J gene: TRBJ2-6; V gene: TRBV3-1/TRBV3-2; clone size: -
CDR3 DNA: TGCAGCGCTTGCGGACAGACTAATGAAAAACTGTTTTTT; CDR3 protein: CSACGQTNEKLFF; D gene: -; J gene: TRBJ1-4; V gene: TRBV29-1; clone size: -
CDR3 DNA: TGTGCCAGCCGAAGATCGGGACAGGTGGGGAAACTGTTTTTT; CDR3 protein: CASRRSGQVGKLFF; D gene: TRBD1; J gene: TRBJ1-4; V gene: TRBV28; clone size: -
CDR3 DNA: TGTGCCAGCAGTAGGCAACAGGGTACCTATGGCTACACCTTC; CDR3 protein: CASSRQQGTYGYTF; D gene: -; J gene: TRBJ1-2; V gene: TRBV27; clone size: -
CDR3 DNA: TGTGCCAGCAGTCGCAAGACACCTGCACCCCAAGAGACCCAGTACTTC; CDR3 protein: CASSRKTPAPQETQYF; D gene: -; J gene: TRBJ2-5; V gene: TRBV27; clone size: -
CDR3 DNA: TGTGCCAGCAGCCAGGGGATCAATCAGCCCCAGCATTTT; CDR3 protein: CASSQGINQPQHF; D gene: -; J gene: TRBJ1-5; V gene: TRBV6-5; clone size: -
CDR3 DNA: TGTGCCAGTAGTTCGGGACTAGCGGGCCTGTACAATGAGCAGTTCTTC; CDR3 protein: CASSSGLAGLYNEQFF; D gene: TRBD2; J gene: TRBJ2-1; V gene: TRBV19; clone size: once
CDR3 DNA: TGTGCCACCAGTGGTAGCGTGGGCGAGCAGTACTTC; CDR3 protein: CATSGSVGEQYF; D gene: -; J gene: TRBJ2-7; V gene: TRBV24-1; clone size: -
CDR3 DNA: TGTGCCAGCAGCCCCGCGGGGAATGAAAAACTGTTTTTT; CDR3 protein: CASSPAGNEKLFF; D gene: -; J gene: TRBJ1-4; V gene: TRBV7-9; clone size: -
CDR3 DNA: TGTGCCAGCAGCTTACAGGCGGGAGGGCCTGATGAGCAGTTCTTC; CDR3 protein: CASSLQAGGPDEQFF; D gene: TRBD2; J gene: TRBJ2-1; V gene: TRBV7-3; clone size: -
CDR3 DNA: TGCGCCAGCAGCTCGGGACAGCCAGGAAACACCATATATTTT; CDR3 protein: CASSSGQPGNTIYF; D gene: TRBD1; J gene: TRBJ1-3; V gene: TRBV5-1; clone size: -
CDR3 DNA: TGTGCCATCAGTGACACAGGAATTATCTTGAACACTGAAGCTTTCTTT; CDR3 protein: CAISDTGIILNTEAFF; D gene: -; J gene: TRBJ1-1; V gene: TRBV10-3; clone size: -
CDR3 DNA: TGCGCCAGCAGCCAATTCTGGAGAGGGCTGAACACTGAAGCTTTCTTT; CDR3 protein: CASSQFWRGLNTEAFF; D gene: -; J gene: TRBJ1-1; V gene: TRBV4-1; clone size: -
CDR3 DNA: TGTGCCAGTAGTATAGGGCGACAGGGGGCTGGAGGCTACACCTTC; CDR3 protein: CASSIGRQGAGGYTF; D gene: TRBD1; J gene: TRBJ1-2; V gene: TRBV19; clone size: -
CDR3 DNA: TGCGCCAGCAGCTCCCGGACAGGGGGCCCCGGGGAGCTGTTTTTT; CDR3 protein: CASSSRTGGPGELFF; D gene: TRBD1; J gene: TRBJ2-2; V gene: TRBV5-1; clone size: once
CDR3 DNA: TGTGCCAGCAGACCGCTTTCTAGCGGTTCCTACAATGAGCAGTTCTTC; CDR3 protein: CASRPLSSGSYNEQFF; D gene: TRBD2; J gene: TRBJ2-1; V gene: TRBV5-4; clone size: -
CDR3 DNA: TGCGCCAGCAGCCCGTCAGGGGGAAATCAGCCCCAGCATTTT; CDR3 protein: CASSPSGGNQPQHF; D gene: TRBD1; J gene: TRBJ1-5; V gene: TRBV5-1; clone size: -
CDR3 DNA: TGTGCCAGCAGCTTTGGAACTAGCGGGCGGAGGCGGGGAGATACGCAGTATTTT; CDR3 protein: CASSFGTSGRRRGDTQYF; D gene: TRBD2; J gene: TRBJ2-3; V gene: TRBV7-2; clone size: few
CDR3 DNA: TGTGCCAGCAGTGTGGCCCCGCAGAATGAAAAACTGTTTTTT; CDR3 protein: CASSVAPQNEKLFF; D gene: -; J gene: TRBJ1-4; V gene: TRBV25-1; clone size: -
CDR3 DNA: TGCAGCGTTGGACGTTTAGGGGATGGCTACACCTTC; CDR3 protein: CSVGRLGDGYTF; D gene: -; J gene: TRBJ1-2; V gene: TRBV29-1; clone size: -
CDR3 DNA: TGTGCCAGCAGCCAGCTGACAGGGGCCCTCTACAATGAGCAGTTCTTC; CDR3 protein: CASSQLTGALYNEQFF; D gene: TRBD1; J gene: TRBJ2-1; V gene: TRBV3-1/TRBV3-2; clone size: -
CDR3 DNA: TGTGCCAGCAGTTTATGGGCGGCCAACTACCAGCAGTACTTC; CDR3 protein: CASSLWAANYQQYF; D gene: -; J gene: TRBJ2-7; V gene: TRBV28; clone size: few
CDR3 DNA: TGCAGCGCCGCGTACAGGGTTCCCTACAATGAGCAGTTCTTC; CDR3 protein: CSAAYRVPYNEQFF; D gene: -; J gene: TRBJ2-1; V gene: TRBV29-1; clone size: once